Below are 22 T cell receptor beta chains sequenced from a single sample in a study of tumor-infiltrating lymphocytes in localized non-small cell lung cancer. The protocol was immunoSEQ multiplex PCR, while the TCRdb copy is restricted to in-frame clones and leaves out a portion. The table shows roughly 30,000 clones, with 80% to 90% occurring only once. Sequencing was done on a sample of lung tumor tissue. The receptors here all came from a human donor with non-small cell lung cancer.

The chain has TRBV30 and TRBJ2-7; TRBD1 is a possible D gene (6 bases). CDR3 size: 13 residues. Trimming cost V 1 base and J 6 bases, with 13 bases left between them. The germline V gene has CDR1 GTSNPN and CDR2 SVGIG (reference sequence). The CDR3 region is CAWSGQGHREQYF. In DNA, the CDR3 is TGTGCCTGGAGTGGGCAGGGACATCGCGAGCAGTACTTC.

The V call is TRBV6-5, the J call TRBJ1-1; no clear D. Germline assignment: CDR1 MNHEY and CDR2 SVGAGI. Trimming cost V 3 bases and J 2 bases, with 7 bases left between them. There are 13 residues in the CDR3. The CDR3 nucleotides are TGTGCCAGCAGTTATGGGATTAACACTGAAGCTTTCTTT. Translating it yields CASSYGINTEAFF.

The rearrangement links TRBV6-1 to TRBJ1-3; D is unresolved. Germline V gene lookup returns CDR1 MNHNS and CDR2 SASEGT. V lost 4 bases to trimming and J lost 4 bases, with 5 bases between them. This CDR3 is 12 amino acids long. CDR3: CASSGAGNTIYF. The CDR3 DNA sequence: TGTGCCAGCAGTGGGGCAGGAAACACCATATATTTT.

The rearrangement links TRBV6-5 to TRBJ2-5; 10 nucleotides align to TRBD2. The CDR3 has 16 amino acids. With 2 bases clipped from V and 7 bases from J, the junction kept 10 bases outside the gene matches. CDR1 is MNHEY, CDR2 SVGAGI, per germline. Here the CDR3 DNA reads TGTGCCAGCAGTTACGTACTAGCGGGGAATTGGGGGACCCAGTACTTC. As protein: CASSYVLAGNWGTQYF.

The chain combines TRBV7-2 with TRBJ1-5, with D maybe TRBD1 (6 bases). CDR3 length: 15 amino acids. Germline CDR1 SGHTA, CDR2 FQGNSA. V was pared by 5 bases and J by 7 bases, with 18 bases between. For the CDR3, the DNA is TGTGCCAGCAGCCCAAGCTGGGGGGCAGGACAGCCCCAGCATTTT. This codes for CASSPSWGAGQPQHF.

The chain employs TRBV6-1 and TRBJ1-1, with D perhaps matching TRBD1 (6 bases). The length of the CDR3 is 14 residues. V lost 5 bases, J lost 1 base, and 11 bases lay in between. Germline assignment: CDR1 MNHNS and CDR2 SASEGT. CDR3 loop: CASSLTRGNTEAFF. CDR3 bases: TGTGCCAGCAGTCTAACCAGGGGGAACACTGAAGCTTTCTTT.

In its sample, this clone was seen once. This chain connects TRBV5-6 to TRBJ2-7, with a weak D call TRBD1 (5 bases). The CDR3 consists of 12 residues. Trimming removed 3 bases at V and 6 bases at J, with 10 bases between. CDR1 and CDR2 from the germline V gene are SGHDT and YYEEEE. CDR3 bases: TGTGCCAGCAGCTCGACAGTGAGCGAGCAGTACTTC. It codes for CASSSTVSEQYF.

This sequence joins TRBV7-2 and TRBJ1-6; the D gene is possibly TRBD1 (6 bases). Trimming took 2 bases from V and 7 from J, leaving 15 bases between them. The CDR3 covers 16 residues. CDR1 SGHTA and CDR2 FQGNSA come from the germline V gene. CDR3 DNA sequence: TGTGCCAGCAGCTTAACACAGGGTGGTACGAATTCACCCCTCCACTTT. Its translation is CASSLTQGGTNSPLHF.

The chain couples TRBV19 to TRBJ2-1, with unresolved D. The germline gives CDR1 LNHDA, CDR2 SQIVND (reference sequence). This CDR3 region has 15 residues. The germline V and J ends were trimmed by 6 bases and 0 bases, with 12 bases remaining between them. The CDR3 coding sequence is TGTGCCAGTAGCCCGGAGCGTAGCTCCTACAATGAGCAGTTCTTC. Translation: CASSPERSSYNEQFF. The full variable domain, in which reference TRBV19 and TRBJ2-1 provide the parts outside the CDR3, is DGGITQSPKYLFRKEGQNVTLSCEQNLNHDAMYWYRQDPGQGLRLIYYSQIVNDFQKGDIAEGYSVSREKKESFPLTVTSAQKNPTAFYLCASSPERSSYNEQFFGPGTRLTVL.

V usage is TRBV6-5 and J usage is TRBJ1-1; no firm D call. Looked up from germline, CDR1 is MNHEY and CDR2 is SVGAGI. The V gene lost 2 bases and the J gene lost 0 bases, with 7 bases spanning the gap. The CDR3 contains 14 residues. In DNA, the CDR3 is TGTGCCAGCAGTTACCGGGCAGTGAACACTGAAGCTTTCTTT. Its protein product is CASSYRAVNTEAFF.

The genes are TRBV5-4 and TRBJ1-3, with D hard to call. The germline V and J ends were trimmed by 3 bases and 4 bases, with 14 bases remaining between them. This CDR3 region has 15 residues. Germline values: CDR1 SGHNT, CDR2 YYREEE (reference sequence). The CDR3 nucleotides are TGTGCCAGCAGCTCATCCCGCAGTCTGGGAAACACCATATATTTT. Its protein is CASSSSRSLGNTIYF.

This clone came up a few times. V is TRBV13 and J is TRBJ2-1; D not certain. CDR1 PRHDT and CDR2 FYEKMQ come from the germline V gene (reference sequence). CDR3 length: 12 residues. V lost 1 base to trimming and J lost 6 bases, with 4 bases between them. The CDR3 DNA follows: TGTGCCAGCAGCTTAGTAGTCAATGAGCAGTTCTTC. Protein sequence: CASSLVVNEQFF.

The gene calls are TRBV5-1 and TRBJ2-7, with D perhaps matching TRBD1 (5 bases). Germline loops: CDR1 SGHRS, CDR2 YFSETQ. Trimming took off 2 bases at V and 2 bases at J, with 14 bases between the two ends. The CDR3 has 15 amino acids. The CDR3 DNA is TGCGCCAGCAGCTTTTCCCGACAGTCCCCCTACGAGCAGTACTTC. This gives the protein CASSFSRQSPYEQYF.

The V and J genes are TRBV5-5 and TRBJ2-7, with D unclear. CDR1 is SGHKS and CDR2 is YYEKEE in the germline V gene (reference sequence). This CDR3 has 15 amino acids. The V end was cut by 2 bases, the J end by 4 bases, with 16 bases between. Here the CDR3 DNA reads TGTGCCAGCAGCTTCGCCTCGTCGGTCCCGTACGAGCAGTACTTC. As protein: CASSFASSVPYEQYF.

The CDR3 spells CASSQGAAGGYEQYF. CDR3 nucleotides: TGCGCCAGCAGCCAGGGCGCGGCAGGGGGGTACGAGCAGTACTTC. This chain links TRBV4-1 with TRBJ2-7, with D perhaps matching TRBD1 (7 bases). This CDR3 region has 15 residues. Germline CDR1 reads MGHRA; CDR2 reads YSYEKL. The V gene lost 3 bases and the J gene lost 4 bases, with 16 bases spanning the gap.

The V call is TRBV18, the J call TRBJ1-5; D call uncertain. Trimming stripped 5 bases from V and 3 bases from J, with 14 bases between. The CDR3 covers 15 residues. Germline CDR1 reads KGHSH; CDR2 reads LQKENI. CDR3 DNA sequence: TGTGCCAGCTCAAGGGCAGCAGGCGACAATCAGCCCCAGCATTTT. It encodes CASSRAAGDNQPQHF.

The rearrangement uses TRBV7-8 and TRBJ2-1; TRBD1 might be the D (6 bases). The CDR3 has 13 amino acids. Trimming removed 1 base from V and 7 bases from J, with 8 bases in between. The germline V gene encodes CDR1 SGHVS and CDR2 FQNEAQ. CDR3 nucleotide sequence: TGTGCCAGCAGCTTAGACAGGGATAATGAGCAGTTCTTC. Encoded protein: CASSLDRDNEQFF.

The chain is built from TRBV30 and TRBJ1-3; D unclear. V gave up 4 bases and J gave up 0 bases, with 10 bases separating them. The CDR3 sequence is 14 residues long. CDR1 is GTSNPN and CDR2 is SVGIG in the germline V gene (reference sequence). The CDR3 sequence: CAWMVRFSGNTIYF. In DNA form, the CDR3 reads TGTGCCTGGATGGTACGGTTCTCTGGAAACACCATATATTTT.

CDR3 sequence (DNA): TGTGCCAGCTCACCACCGGCGGGACAGACCTACGAGCAGTACTTC. This sequence encodes CASSPPAGQTYEQYF. The chain employs TRBV18 and TRBJ2-7, with D possibly being TRBD1 (7 bases). Germline CDR1 reads KGHSH; CDR2 reads LQKENI. This CDR3 has 15 amino acids. V lost 0 bases, J lost 2 bases, and 11 bases lay in between. The variable domain in full, completed from reference TRBV18 and TRBJ2-7, reads NAGVMQNPRHLVRRRGQEARLRCSPMKGHSHVYWYRQLPEEGLKFMVYLQKENIIDESGMPKERFSAEFPKEGPSILRIQQVVRGDSAAYFCASSPPAGQTYEQYFGPGTRLTVT.

With respect to this clone: A junction end diverges from the germline sequence, so it may reflect a read error. This chain uses TRBV7-7 with TRBJ2-2, with D perhaps TRBD2 (6 bases). Looked up from germline, CDR1 is SSHAT and CDR2 is FNYEAQ (reference sequence). This CDR3 has 16 amino acids. The CDR3 nucleotides are TGTGCTAGCAAACCGGGACTCGGTTTTGGGACCGGGGAGCTGTTTTTT. Its protein product is CASKPGLGFGTGELFF.

The chain recombines TRBV5-6 with TRBJ2-3; 9 positions agree with TRBD1. The CDR3 sequence is 16 residues long. After removal of 6 bases from V and 1 base from J, the junction contained 9 bases not matched to a gene. Germline CDR1 reads SGHDT; CDR2 reads YYEEEE. The CDR3 DNA reads TGTGCCAGCACCAACTGGGGGACAGGGCGCACAGATACGCAGTATTTT. Translated, it gives CASTNWGTGRTDTQYF.

This chain links TRBV6-9 with TRBJ2-3; no clear D. CDR3 size: 17 residues. The V end lost 3 bases, the J end lost 2 bases, and 18 bases lay between the germline ends. CDR1 is MNHGY, CDR2 SVAAGI, per germline. The CDR3 reads CASSYNPGLETTDTQYF. The CDR3 region has the DNA TGTGCCAGCAGTTACAATCCGGGCCTAGAGACCACAGATACGCAGTATTTT.